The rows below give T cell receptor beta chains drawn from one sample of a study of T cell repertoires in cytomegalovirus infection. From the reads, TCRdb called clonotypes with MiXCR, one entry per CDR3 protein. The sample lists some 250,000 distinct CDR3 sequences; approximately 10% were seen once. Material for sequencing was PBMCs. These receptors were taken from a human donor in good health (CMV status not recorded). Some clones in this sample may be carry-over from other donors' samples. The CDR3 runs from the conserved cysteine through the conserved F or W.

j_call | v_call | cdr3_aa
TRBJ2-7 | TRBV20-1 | CSATDVGFEQYF
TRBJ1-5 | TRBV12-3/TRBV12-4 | CASTHSGTGKQPQHF
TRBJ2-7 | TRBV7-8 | CASSPPRDRGYEQYF
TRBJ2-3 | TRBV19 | CASSVVAGGTDTQYF
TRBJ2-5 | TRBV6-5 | CASSNTRTEETQYF
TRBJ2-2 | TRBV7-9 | CASSHGTGPGELFF
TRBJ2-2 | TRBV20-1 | CSARGLTGTSSTGELFF
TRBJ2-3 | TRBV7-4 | CASSHTGAITDTQYF
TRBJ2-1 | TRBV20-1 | CSAFLAGSEQFF
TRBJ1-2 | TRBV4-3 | CASSQDHGTVGGYTF
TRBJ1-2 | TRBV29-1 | CSTWTNTYTF
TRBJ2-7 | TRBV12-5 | CASGWGSAGGEQYF
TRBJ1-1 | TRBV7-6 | CASSLGINTDAFF
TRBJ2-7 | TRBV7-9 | CASSPPAGGGHEQYF
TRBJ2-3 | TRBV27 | CASSSGLTDTQYF
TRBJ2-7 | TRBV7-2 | CASSIRTGESEQYF
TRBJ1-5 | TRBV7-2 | CASSLVPGQSQPQHF
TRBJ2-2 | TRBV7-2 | CASSSDNTGELFF
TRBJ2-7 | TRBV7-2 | CASSPGGTQGEQYF
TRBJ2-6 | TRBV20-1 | CSAPTAGLSGANVLTF
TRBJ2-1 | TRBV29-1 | CSVAQGQGQFF
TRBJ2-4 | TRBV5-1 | CASSWDSAGAKNIQYF
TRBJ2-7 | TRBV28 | CASSPRTRNKVTRSRSYEQYF
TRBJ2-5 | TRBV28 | CASNPYRDRDKTQYF
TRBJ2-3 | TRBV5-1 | CASSRLRVGTDTQYF
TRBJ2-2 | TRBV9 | CASRPSGENTGELFF
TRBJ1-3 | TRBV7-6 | CASSDDRISGNTIYF
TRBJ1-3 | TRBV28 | CASSSGTGFSSRNTIYF
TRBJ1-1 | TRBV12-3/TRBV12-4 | CASSSQGGKMNTEAFF
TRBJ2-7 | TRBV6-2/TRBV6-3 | CASTSEWTSHYEQYF
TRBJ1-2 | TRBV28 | CASSSTAGGQNGYTF
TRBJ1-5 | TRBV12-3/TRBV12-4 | CASSSLGVGQPQHF
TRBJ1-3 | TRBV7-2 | CASSTPGTGGLTGNTIYF
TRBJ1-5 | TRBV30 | CAWLPGTDGNQPQHF
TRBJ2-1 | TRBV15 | CATSRGWGGSYNEQFF
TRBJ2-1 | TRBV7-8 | CASSLVSLFPYNEQFF
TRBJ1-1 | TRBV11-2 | CASSSQGSGATEAFF
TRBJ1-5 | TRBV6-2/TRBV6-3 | CASTSGRQGFKQPQHF
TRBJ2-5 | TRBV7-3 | CASSFGGARETQYF
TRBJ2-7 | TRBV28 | CASSLLGGGAYEQYF
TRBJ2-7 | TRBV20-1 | CSALEIGRAYEQYF
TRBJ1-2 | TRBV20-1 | CSAKPLGQGAPNYGYTF
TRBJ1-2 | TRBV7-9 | CASSDGDSNYGYTF
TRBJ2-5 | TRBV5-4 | CASSLASDETQYF
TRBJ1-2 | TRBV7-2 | CASSLSFDRMGYTF
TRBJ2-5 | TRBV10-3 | CAISESKGRETQYF
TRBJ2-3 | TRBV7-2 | CASSQGARDTDTQYF
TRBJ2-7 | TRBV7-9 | CASSLNGGEQYF
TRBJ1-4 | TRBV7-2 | CASSLGGRAYEKLFF
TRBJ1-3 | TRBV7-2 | CASSLMAAGNTIYF
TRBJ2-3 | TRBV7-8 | CASRGTDTQYF
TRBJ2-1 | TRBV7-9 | CASSLAGLAGGPYNEQFF
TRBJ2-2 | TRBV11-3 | CASSITGELFF
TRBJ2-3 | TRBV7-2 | CASSLSRGDTQYF
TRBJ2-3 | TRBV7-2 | CASSPTSWGGRTNTDTQYF
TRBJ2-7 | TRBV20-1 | CSADAGGYEQYF
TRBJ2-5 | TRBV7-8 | CASSLARGPSVETQYF